This T cell receptor (beta chain) is from a study of tumor and adjacent non-tumor tissue in lung cancer. Study background: Patients comprised over 9 adenocarcinoma, a couple of squamous cell carcinoma and 1 small cell lung cancer. Aged 31 to 76 years, patients included 9 to 11 men and a few women with stage I to III disease. General study findings and limits: Tumor tissue had significantly higher TCR diversity than normal lung.

No cell sorting was done before RNA was extracted from the tissue. Newly diagnosed lung cancer patients had thoracic surgery in China, August–November 2014, without prior chemotherapy. In regard to this clonotype: The antigen is unknown.

Three rounds of nested PCR, following a modified ARM-PCR protocol, produced the TCRbeta library. Using its own MiXCR run on the multiplex PCR reads, TCRdb lists one record per CDR3 protein. The sample lists over 100,000 distinct CDR3 sequences, more than 60% occurring once. CDR1 MGHRA and CDR2 YSYEKL come from the germline V gene. CDR3 size: 16 residues. The V end lost 4 bases, the J end lost 13 bases, and 26 bases lay between the germline ends. This clonotype was obtained from a woman aged 55-69 years with non-small cell lung cancer. Sequencing was done on a sample of lung tumor tissue. This chain links TRBV4-1 with TRBJ2-1, with TRBD1 as a possible D gene (6 bases). CDR3 sequence (DNA): TGCGCCAGCAGCCCCCTAATGAGCGTGGGGGCTGGGGAACAGTTCTTC. Translation gives CASSPLMSVGAGEQFF.